This TCR beta chain was identified in a study of OX40 agonist ivuxolimab in advanced cancers. V lost 3 bases to trimming and J lost 1 base, with 3 bases between them. This CDR3 has 13 residues. Germline CDR1 and CDR2: MNHEY and SMNVEV (reference sequence). Produced via immunoSEQ multiplex PCR; TCRdb's table is partial and in-frame only. The table has approximately 89,000 clones, 85% to 90% seen once. With baseline, cycle 4 day 1, and cycle 7 day 1 as timepoints, blood was sampled. J is TRBJ2-2 and V is TRBV27; D is unresolved. The clonotype comes from an adult with an advanced solid tumor such as melanoma, head and neck, liver or kidney cancer. The source material was CD4+ or CD8+ T cells sorted from blood, sampled in a trial of the OX40 agonist ivuxolimab. The CDR3 coding sequence is TGTGCCAGCAGTTTTTGGAACACCGGGGAGCTGTTTTTT. This codes for CASSFWNTGELFF.